These 21 T cell receptor beta chains were sequenced from one sample in a study of monozygotic twins with inflammatory bowel disease. TCRdb reprocessed the 5' RACE reads and keeps a single row for each CDR3 protein, giving no DNA. The data include 150,000 to 200,000 distinct CDR3 sequences; the top ten clones carry just under 7.5%. Sequenced: blood. These receptors were obtained from a human donor with ulcerative colitis or Crohn's disease, or a healthy co-twin of an affected twin (not recorded which).

The chain couples TRBV11-2 to TRBJ2-3; absent DNA, TCRdb's TRBD1 call cannot be checked. The CDR3 sequence is 13 residues long. Germline assignment: CDR1 SGHAT and CDR2 FQNNGV. The CDR3 loop reads CASSSVPGDTQYF.

The rearrangement uses TRBV28 and TRBJ2-3; without DNA, the TCRdb call of TRBD1 cannot be checked. Germline CDR1 and CDR2: MDHEN and SYDVKM. CDR3 size: 13 residues. CDR3 residues: CASSLPPSYTQYF. Using reference TRBV28 and TRBJ2-3 for the parts outside the CDR3, the full variable domain is DVKVTQSSRYLVKRTGEKVFLECVQDMDHENMFWYRQDPGLGLRLIYFSYDVKMKEKGDIPEGYSVSREKKERFSLILESASTNQTSMYLCASSLPPSYTQYFGPGTRLTVL.

The gene calls are TRBV30 and TRBJ2-2. Germline CDR1 is GTSNPN and CDR2 is SVGIG (reference sequence). This CDR3 comprises 13 residues. The CDR3 reads CAWSVVSSGELFF.

The chain couples TRBV7-2 to TRBJ1-5; TCRdb outputs TRBD1, but without DNA this stays unchecked. Germline V gene sequence: CDR1 SGHTA, CDR2 FQGNSA. The CDR3 length is 14 residues. The CDR3 region is CASSLAGDPQPQHF. Based on the CDR3 plus reference TRBV7-2 and TRBJ1-5, the full variable domain is GAGVSQSPSNKVTEKGKDVELRCDPISGHTALYWYRQSLGQGLEFLIYFQGNSAPDKSGLPSDRFSAERTGGSVSTLTIQRTQQEDSAVYLCASSLAGDPQPQHFGDGTRLSIL.

The gene calls are TRBV18 and TRBJ1-1; absent DNA, TCRdb's TRBD1 call cannot be checked. CDR3 size: 14 residues. Germline V gives CDR1 KGHSH, CDR2 LQKENI. CDR3 loop: CASSPDSVSPEAFF.

V gene TRBV6-1 combines with J gene TRBJ2-6; absent DNA, TCRdb's TRBD1 call cannot be checked. The length of the CDR3 is 15 residues. In germline, CDR1 is MNHNS, CDR2 SASEGT. This CDR3 reads CASSEDRPGANVLTF.

The chain combines TRBV7-6 with TRBJ1-4. The CDR3 has 13 residues. The germline gives CDR1 SGHVS, CDR2 FNYEAQ. CDR3 in amino acids: CASSLKVNEKLFF.

This chain connects TRBV12-3 or TRBV12-4 to TRBJ2-1; checking the TCRdb D call of TRBD2 is not possible without DNA. CDR3 size: 17 residues. The CDR3 spells CASSPRRATPSDNEQFF.

The CDR3 is CASSLRVGEASYEQYF. The chain links TRBV7-2 to TRBJ2-7; TCRdb's assignment of TRBD1 cannot be checked, as there is no DNA. This CDR3 has 16 amino acids. Germline V gives CDR1 SGHTA, CDR2 FQGNSA.

The chain's CDR3 is CSHRDRGEKLFF. V usage is TRBV29-1 and J usage is TRBJ1-4; absent DNA, TCRdb's TRBD1 call cannot be checked. The CDR3 totals 12 residues. The germline V gene encodes CDR1 SQVTM and CDR2 ANQGSEA.

V usage is TRBV7-6 and J usage is TRBJ2-5. Germline V gives CDR1 SGHVS, CDR2 FNYEAQ. The CDR3 runs to 16 residues. The CDR3 protein is CASRSTTAAGQETQYF.

The V gene is TRBV29-1, the J gene TRBJ2-1; the D call of TRBD2 rests on TCRdb alone, since no DNA is present to check it. The germline gives CDR1 SQVTM, CDR2 ANQGSEA. The CDR3 runs 14 residues. Here the CDR3 reads CSVDSGMRVNEQFF.

The J gene is TRBJ2-2, the V gene TRBV6-5; TCRdb selects TRBD2, and the lack of DNA leaves this call unchecked. The CDR3 runs 15 residues. Germline V gene sequence: CDR1 MNHEY, CDR2 SVGAGI. This CDR3 is CASSYSGLNTGELFF.

CDR3 loop: CASTPGGTGATEAFF. This chain links TRBV5-5 with TRBJ1-1; TCRdb calls TRBD1, which cannot be checked without DNA. Germline lookup yields CDR1 SGHKS and CDR2 YYEKEE (reference sequence). The CDR3 consists of 15 residues.

The genes are TRBV19 and TRBJ1-6; TCRdb designates TRBD1, a call that cannot be tested without DNA. CDR1 is LNHDA, CDR2 SQIVND, per germline (reference sequence). This CDR3 contains 15 residues. The CDR3 here is CASSTRTGHNSPLHF.

This rearrangement joins TRBV7-9 to TRBJ1-1; the D gene TCRdb calls, TRBD1, cannot be checked with no DNA. CDR1 and CDR2 (germline): SEHNR, FQNEAQ (reference sequence). CDR3 size: 13 residues. Here the CDR3 reads CASSPRAYTEAFF.

V and J are TRBV7-2 and TRBJ2-7; TCRdb indicates TRBD1, and absent DNA this call remains unverified. CDR1 is SGHTA and CDR2 is FQGNSA in the germline V gene. The CDR3 has 15 amino acids. Here the CDR3 reads CASSWGRGVSGEQYF.

This chain joins TRBV29-1 and TRBJ1-1; TCRdb proposes TRBD1, but this gene call is untestable without DNA. The CDR3 consists of 14 residues. Germline CDR1 reads SQVTM; CDR2 reads ANQGSEA. The CDR3 is CSVLSKLGATEAFF.

The chain links TRBV18 to TRBJ1-1. Germline values: CDR1 KGHSH, CDR2 LQKENI. The CDR3 is made up of 13 amino acids. The chain's CDR3 is CASSPLEGAEAFF.

The chain's CDR3 is CASSLQGQGGYEQYF. The chain employs TRBV12-3 or TRBV12-4 and TRBJ2-7; TCRdb indicates TRBD1, and absent DNA this call remains unverified. The CDR3 runs to 15 residues.

The chain carries TRBV7-8 and TRBJ1-1; TCRdb's D call, TRBD1, is unchecked because there is no DNA. This CDR3 is 12 amino acids long. The germline V gene has CDR1 SGHVS and CDR2 FQNEAQ. CDR3 loop: CASSPGQLEAFF.